This T cell receptor beta chain was sequenced for a study of shared clonotypes between healthy human individuals. Looking at the study overall: CD8 memory received one plate per donor, CD8 naive two, CD4 memory three and CD4 naive three.

Study results and limitations: What naive subsets generally showed was a larger estimated richness than memory subsets showed. Non-shared clonotypes were found to have lower generation probabilities than the clonotypes that were shared by all four of the sorted-subset donors.

Genomic DNA belonging to each subset was distributed in equal measure over several immunoSEQ plates. Only in-frame clones appear in the TCRdb table, and some are missing; sequencing was by immunoSEQ multiplex PCR. The table lists fewer than 1.8 million clones, about 98.5% of them singletons. On this clone: Its antigen is currently unknown.

The junction had 14 bases not matched to a gene; V was cut back by 4 bases and J by 1 base. This CDR3 is 19 amino acids long. Germline V gene data show CDR1 as SGDLS and CDR2 as YYNGEE. V usage is TRBV9 and J usage is TRBJ2-1; TRBD2 aligns across 10 bases. Sample: naive CD4+ T cells sorted from blood. Subset meaning: CD45RA+ positively selected. This TCR came from a young man in good health. DNA for the CDR3: TGTGCCAGCAGCAGGGGGGAACTAGCGGGAACCATGTCCTACAATGAGCAGTTCTTC. It encodes CASSRGELAGTMSYNEQFF. The complete variable domain, with remaining parts taken from reference TRBV9 and TRBJ2-1, reads DSGVTQTPKHLITATGQRVTLRCSPRSGDLSVYWYQQSLDQGLQFLIQYYNGEERAKGNILERFSAQQFPDLHSELNLSSLELGDSALYFCASSRGELAGTMSYNEQFFGPGTRLTVL.